This record covers a single T cell receptor beta chain. Its antigen is still unknown. This entry belongs to a study of T cell repertoires in cytomegalovirus infection. Study background: Carrying CMV and the relevant HLA type showed in public TCR beta signatures.

Trimming took 0 bases from V and 3 from J, leaving 18 bases between them. The CDR3 runs to 17 residues. Germline V lookup: CDR1 SGDLS, CDR2 YYNGEE. The study's findings and limits: CMV-specific HLA-C-restricted TCR beta clonotypes dominated the ex vivo response.

From the reads, TCRdb called clonotypes with MiXCR, one entry per CDR3 protein. This table has some 100,000 distinct CDR3 sequences, less than 25% appearing once. The sequence was obtained from a human donor in good health (CMV status not recorded). Some clones in this sample may be carry-over from other donors' samples. The source material was CD8+ T cells from PBMCs. The chain couples TRBV9 to TRBJ1-2; TRBD1 is a possible D gene (6 bases). CDR3 region: CASSVAPDSLVDYGYTF. Here the CDR3 DNA reads TGTGCCAGCAGCGTAGCACCGGACAGCCTAGTCGACTATGGCTACACCTTC.